One sample yielded the 15 T cell receptor beta chains listed below, sequenced in a study of tumor-infiltrating lymphocytes in primary liver carcinoma. Joint extraction of RNA and DNA used 20-30 mg of bulk tissue that was unsorted. The researchers produced TCR beta cDNA from around 0.5 ug total RNA with a constant-region primer. Three nested multiplex PCR rounds, a slightly modified ARM-PCR method, built the TCR beta libraries. PCR rounds one and two used TRBV1-TRBV30 forward primers with a C-beta reverse primer for around 11 cycles each. TCRdb processed the multiplex PCR reads anew with MiXCR; each CDR3 protein has one entry. The sample lists 50,000 to 70,000 distinct CDR3 sequences, approximately 70% occurring once. Sequenced input: liver tumor tissue from sampling region 2. The subset here: tumor region T2, inferior pole. Source of these receptors: a man aged 35-49 years with primary liver carcinoma and hepatitis B virus infection.

The chain is built from TRBV7-6 and TRBJ2-7, with TRBD2 matching 9 bases. The CDR3 is 16 amino acids. The ends lost 3 bases at V and 5 bases at J; junction bases unmatched: 11. Germline CDR1 reads SGHVS; CDR2 reads FNYEAQ. CDR3 sequence (DNA): TGTGCCAGCAGCTTCCTCACGGGTAGCGGGAGCCACGAGCAGTACTTC. Protein product: CASSFLTGSGSHEQYF. The full variable domain, with the rest looked up from reference TRBV7-6 and TRBJ2-7, is GAGVSQSPRYKVTKRGQDVALRCDPISGHVSLYWYRQALGQGPEFLTYFNYEAQQDKSGLPNDRFSAERPEGSISTLTIQRTEQRDSAMYRCASSFLTGSGSHEQYFGPGTRLTVT.

To note about this clonotype: Possible read error: a much larger clone is one base away. The chain carries TRBV5-1 and TRBJ2-7; D is unclear. CDR1 and CDR2 from the germline V gene are SGHRS and YFSETQ. This CDR3 has 12 amino acids. Trimming cost V 5 bases and J 3 bases, with 9 bases left between them. The CDR3 DNA reads as TGCGCCAGCAGTGAGAGCTTCTACGAGCAGTACTTC. Its protein is CASSESFYEQYF. The full variable domain, completed using reference TRBV5-1 and TRBJ2-7, is KAGVTQTPRYLIKTRGQQVTLSCSPISGHRSVSWYQQTPGQGLQFLFEYFSETQRNKGNFPGRFSGRQFSNSRSEMNVSTLELGDSALYLCASSESFYEQYFGPGTRLTVT.

With respect to this clonotype: A much larger clone differs from this one at a single base, so this may be a read error. The chain carries TRBV5-5 and TRBJ2-2; perhaps D is TRBD1 or TRBD2 (5 bases each). Germline V gives CDR1 SGHKS, CDR2 YYEKEE (reference sequence). The CDR3 contains 13 residues. The CDR3 bases are TGTTCCAGCAGCTTGACAGTCACCGGGGAGCTGCTTTTT. Residues: CSSSLTVTGELLF.

Concerning this clonotype: Germline and junction disagree at one end, which may indicate a read error. CDR3 region: CASSQGEGSGHPSNQPQHF. The CDR3 nucleotides read TGTGCTAGCAGCCAAGGGGAGGGGTCGGGACATCCTAGCAATCAGCCCCAGCATTTT. V and J are TRBV4-2 and TRBJ1-5; D is possibly TRBD1 (6 bases). The CDR3 length is 19 residues. In germline, CDR1 is LGHNA, CDR2 YNFKEQ.

The gene calls are TRBV12-3 or TRBV12-4 and TRBJ2-1, with 10 bases lining up with TRBD1. V dropped 9 bases and J dropped 0; count of bases not matched to a gene: 5. This CDR3 region has 15 residues. In DNA, the CDR3 is TGTGCCAGTTTTCGGACAGGGGGCTCCTACAATGAGCAGTTCTTC. Amino acids: CASFRTGGSYNEQFF.

This clonotype was recorded at least ten times. The V gene is TRBV7-9, the J gene TRBJ2-3; the D is unclear. V was trimmed by 4 bases and J by 10 bases, leaving 12 bases between them. This CDR3 is 12 amino acids long. Germline V gene lookup returns CDR1 SEHNR and CDR2 FQNEAQ (reference sequence). Here the CDR3 reads CASSSSGPPQYF. DNA of the CDR3: TGTGCCAGCAGCTCTTCCGGTCCGCCGCAGTATTTT.

The chain carries TRBV11-2 and TRBJ2-1; 12 bases map to TRBD2. From germline, CDR1 is SGHAT and CDR2 FQNNGV. V gave up 8 bases and J gave up 10 bases; unmatched junction bases: 12. This CDR3 has 15 amino acids. DNA of the CDR3: TGTGCCAGCTTAGACCCCGGACTAGCGGGATACGAGCAGTTCTTC. This sequence encodes CASLDPGLAGYEQFF. The variable domain in full, completed from reference TRBV11-2 and TRBJ2-1, reads EAGVAQSPRYKIIEKRQSVAFWCNPISGHATLYWYQQILGQGPKLLIQFQNNGVVDDSQLPKDRFSAERLKGVDSTLKIQPAKLEDSAVYLCASLDPGLAGYEQFFGPGTRLTVL.

As regards this clonotype: Because the CDR3 is missing its conserved closing phenylalanine or tryptophan, this is likely a read error. The chain recombines TRBV4-2 with TRBJ1-5; 8 positions match TRBD1. This CDR3 comprises 16 residues. Trimming cost V 0 bases and J 6 bases; bases outside gene matches: 7. CDR1 LGHNA and CDR2 YNFKEQ come from the germline V gene. Here the CDR3 DNA reads TGTGCCAGCAGCCAAGATGGGGGACAGGCCGGTCAGCCCCAGCATTCT. It specifies CASSQDGGQAGQPQHS.

Regarding this clonotype: One junction end disagrees with the germline gene, perhaps due to a read error. The chain combines TRBV6-5 with TRBJ2-6; D is perhaps TRBD2 (5 bases). Germline values: CDR1 MNHEY, CDR2 SVGAGI. The CDR3 totals 13 residues. The CDR3 DNA sequence: TGTGCCTGTAAGGACTCTGGAGCCAACGTCCTGACTTTC. Its protein is CACKDSGANVLTF.

The table lists this clonotype with a few counts. The CDR3 carries no conserved terminal phenylalanine or tryptophan, so it likely arises from a read error. The chain has TRBV11-2 and TRBJ2-1, with D hard to call. Germline V gene lookup returns CDR1 SGHAT and CDR2 FQNNGV. CDR3 size: 14 residues. Trimming removed 2 bases at V and 13 bases at J, with 18 bases between. The CDR3 loop is CASSLYRLVSEQFL. For the CDR3, the DNA is TGTGCCAGCAGCTTATACCGGCTGGTTAGTGAACAGTTCCTC.

In regard to this clonotype: The junction shows a germline mismatch at one end, possibly a read error. The chain recombines TRBV12-3 or TRBV12-4 with TRBJ2-5; no clear D gene. The CDR3 sequence is 11 residues long. In DNA, the CDR3 is TGTGCCAGCAGTTTAGAGGTGACCCAATACTTC. Translation gives CASSLEVTQYF.

On this clonotype itself: The junction does not match germline at one end; this may be a read error. V usage is TRBV11-2 and J usage is TRBJ2-5; 8 bases fit TRBD1. The CDR3 extends over 16 amino acids. Germline V gene sequence: CDR1 SGHAT, CDR2 FQNNGV. CDR3 in amino acids: CASSLTAGGSGETQHF. The CDR3 DNA reads TGTGCCAGCAGTTTAACAGCAGGGGGCTCGGGGGAGACCCAGCACTTT.

A remark on this clonotype: An end of the junction does not agree with germline; a read error may underlie this. The gene calls are TRBV12-3 or TRBV12-4 and TRBJ2-7; 11 bases match TRBD1. This CDR3 contains 15 residues. This chain's CDR3 is CTSIMGTGGSYEQYF. CDR3 nucleotide sequence: TGTACCAGCATTATGGGGACAGGGGGGTCCTACGAACAGTACTTC.

A single count supports this clonotype. Lacking the conserved final phenylalanine or tryptophan, this CDR3 likely reflects a read error. The gene calls are TRBV29-1 and TRBJ2-1; D may be TRBD2 (5 bases). There are 15 residues in the CDR3. The germline gives CDR1 SQVTM, CDR2 ANQGSEA. CDR3: CSVEGLAAAPNKQFI. The DNA of the CDR3 is TGCAGCGTCGAGGGTCTGGCTGCAGCTCCCAATAAGCAGTTCATC.

A word on this clonotype: The CDR3 carries no conserved terminal phenylalanine or tryptophan, so it likely arises from a read error. This chain uses TRBV29-1 with TRBJ1-1; D unresolved. The CDR3 runs 14 residues. Germline CDR1 SQVTM, CDR2 ANQGSEA. Deletions cut 2 bases from V and 4 bases from J, with 14 bases between. CDR3 region: CSVELGLMSTEAFS. Written as DNA, the CDR3 is TGCAGCGTTGAACTTGGCCTCATGAGCACTGAAGCTTTCTCT.